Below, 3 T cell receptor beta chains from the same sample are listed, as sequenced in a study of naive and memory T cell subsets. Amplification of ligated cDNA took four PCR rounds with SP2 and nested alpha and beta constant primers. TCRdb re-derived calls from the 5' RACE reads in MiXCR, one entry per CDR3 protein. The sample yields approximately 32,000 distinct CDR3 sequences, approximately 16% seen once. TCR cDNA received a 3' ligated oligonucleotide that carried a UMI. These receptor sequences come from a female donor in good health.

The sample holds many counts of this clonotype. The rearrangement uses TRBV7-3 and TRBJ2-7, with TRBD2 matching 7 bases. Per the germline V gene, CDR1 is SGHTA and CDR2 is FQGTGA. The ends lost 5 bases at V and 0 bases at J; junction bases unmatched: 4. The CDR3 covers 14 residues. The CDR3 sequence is CASSEGGSSYEQYF. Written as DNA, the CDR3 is TGTGCCAGCAGCGAGGGAGGGAGCTCCTACGAGCAGTACTTC. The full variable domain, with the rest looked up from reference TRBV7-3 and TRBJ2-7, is GAGVSQTPSNKVTEKGKYVELRCDPISGHTALYWYRQSLGQGPEFLIYFQGTGAADDSGLPNDRFFAVRPEGSVSTLKIQRTERGDSAVYLCASSEGGSSYEQYFGPGTRLTVT.

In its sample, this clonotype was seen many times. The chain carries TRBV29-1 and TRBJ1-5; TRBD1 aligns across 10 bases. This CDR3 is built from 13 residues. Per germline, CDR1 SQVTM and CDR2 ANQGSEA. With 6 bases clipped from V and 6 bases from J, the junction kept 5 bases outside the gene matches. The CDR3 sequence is CSVQDRGFQPQHF. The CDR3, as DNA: TGCAGCGTCCAGGACAGGGGGTTTCAGCCCCAGCATTTT.

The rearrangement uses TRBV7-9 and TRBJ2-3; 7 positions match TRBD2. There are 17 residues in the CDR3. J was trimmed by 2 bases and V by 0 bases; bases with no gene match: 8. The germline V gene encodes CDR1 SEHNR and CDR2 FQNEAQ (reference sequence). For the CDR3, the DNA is TGTGCCAGCAGCTTAGCCGATGGGGGGGTGAACACAGATACGCAGTATTTT. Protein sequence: CASSLADGGVNTDTQYF.